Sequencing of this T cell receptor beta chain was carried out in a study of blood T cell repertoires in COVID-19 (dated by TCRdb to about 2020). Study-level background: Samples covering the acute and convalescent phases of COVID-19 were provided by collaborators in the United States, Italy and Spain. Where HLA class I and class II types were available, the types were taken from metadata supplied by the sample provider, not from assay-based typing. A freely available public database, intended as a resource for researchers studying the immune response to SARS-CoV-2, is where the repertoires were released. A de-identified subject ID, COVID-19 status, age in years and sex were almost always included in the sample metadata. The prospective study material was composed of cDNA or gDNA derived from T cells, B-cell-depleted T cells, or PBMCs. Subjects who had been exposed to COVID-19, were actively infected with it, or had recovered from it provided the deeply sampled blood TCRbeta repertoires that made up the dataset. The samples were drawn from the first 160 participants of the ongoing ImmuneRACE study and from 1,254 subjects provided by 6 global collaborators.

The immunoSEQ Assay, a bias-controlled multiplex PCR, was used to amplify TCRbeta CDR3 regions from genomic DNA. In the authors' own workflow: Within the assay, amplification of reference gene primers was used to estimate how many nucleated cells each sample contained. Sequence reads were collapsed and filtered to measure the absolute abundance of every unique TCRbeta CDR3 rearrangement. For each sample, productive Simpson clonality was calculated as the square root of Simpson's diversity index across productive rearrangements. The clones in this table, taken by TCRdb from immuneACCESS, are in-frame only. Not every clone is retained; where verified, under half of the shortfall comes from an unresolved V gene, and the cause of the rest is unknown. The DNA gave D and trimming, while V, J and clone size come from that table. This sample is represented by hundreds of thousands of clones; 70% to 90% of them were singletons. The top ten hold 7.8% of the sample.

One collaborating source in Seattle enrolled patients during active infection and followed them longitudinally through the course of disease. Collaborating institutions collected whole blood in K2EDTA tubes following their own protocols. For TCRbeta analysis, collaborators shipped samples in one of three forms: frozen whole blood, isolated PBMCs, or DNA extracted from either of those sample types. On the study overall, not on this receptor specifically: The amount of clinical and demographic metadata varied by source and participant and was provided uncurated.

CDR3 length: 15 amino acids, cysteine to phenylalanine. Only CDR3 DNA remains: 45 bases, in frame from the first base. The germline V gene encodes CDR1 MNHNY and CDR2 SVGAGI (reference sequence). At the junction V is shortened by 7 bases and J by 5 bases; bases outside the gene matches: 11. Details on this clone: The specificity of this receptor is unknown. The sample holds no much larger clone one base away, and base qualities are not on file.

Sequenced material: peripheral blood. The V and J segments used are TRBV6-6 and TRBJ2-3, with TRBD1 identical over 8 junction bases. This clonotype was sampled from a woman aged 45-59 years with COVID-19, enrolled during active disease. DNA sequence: TGTGCCAGCACCTTGACAGGGGTGCGAGGAGATACGCAGTATTTT. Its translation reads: CASTLTGVRGDTQYF.